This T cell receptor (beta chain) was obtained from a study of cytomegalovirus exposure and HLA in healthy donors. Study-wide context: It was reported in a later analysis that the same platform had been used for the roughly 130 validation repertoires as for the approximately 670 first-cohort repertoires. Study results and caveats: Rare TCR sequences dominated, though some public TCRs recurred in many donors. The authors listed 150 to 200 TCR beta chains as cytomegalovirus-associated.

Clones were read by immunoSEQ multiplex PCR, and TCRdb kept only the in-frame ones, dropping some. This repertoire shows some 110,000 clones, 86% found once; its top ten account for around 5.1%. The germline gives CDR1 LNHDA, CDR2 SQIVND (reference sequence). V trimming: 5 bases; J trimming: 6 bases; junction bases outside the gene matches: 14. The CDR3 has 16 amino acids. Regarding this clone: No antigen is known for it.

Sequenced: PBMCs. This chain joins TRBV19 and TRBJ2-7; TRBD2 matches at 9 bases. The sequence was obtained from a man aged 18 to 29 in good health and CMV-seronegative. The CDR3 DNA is TGTGCCAGTAGTCCTTCGCGCGGGGGGGCTTTCCTCGAGCAGTACTTC. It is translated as CASSPSRGGAFLEQYF.